A single sample is the source of the 7 T cell receptor beta chains below, sequenced in a study of T cell responses to AZD1222 COVID-19 vaccine. Assay: immunoSEQ multiplex PCR; the TCRdb copy retains only in-frame clones and omits some. The table lists some 160,000 clones, about nine tenths of them singletons. The material was peripheral blood, obtained on day 0 of AZD1222 vaccination. Receptors originate from an adult in good health.

The V call is TRBV12-1, the J call TRBJ1-2; TRBD1 is the table's D call and was not checked against the DNA. TRBV12-1 is a listed pseudogene. The CDR3 contains 12 residues. CDR3 coding DNA: TGTGCCAGCAGCTTTGGGCCCCCGGGCTACACCTTC. Translated, it gives CASSFGPPGYTF.

V and J are TRBV4-1 and TRBJ1-1, with D perhaps matching TRBD1 (5 bases). The CDR3 is made up of 16 amino acids. The germline CDR1 and CDR2 sequences are MGHRA and YSYEKL. Trimming left V 4 bases short and J 0 bases short, with 15 bases between. This chain's CDR3 is CASSPRQRDMNTEAFF. The CDR3 nucleotides read TGCGCCAGCAGCCCCCGACAGCGCGATATGAACACTGAAGCTTTCTTT.

J is TRBJ1-6 and V is TRBV10-2, with D possibly TRBD1 on 5 matching bases. The CDR3 covers 13 residues. Germline V gene lookup returns CDR1 WSHSY and CDR2 SAAADI. The germline V and J ends were trimmed by 6 bases and 3 bases, with 6 bases remaining between them. The CDR3 nucleotides read TGCGCCAGCAGGGACATCTATAATTCACCCCTCCACTTT. Residues: CASRDIYNSPLHF.

This chain connects TRBV2 to TRBJ1-1; unclear D gene. Trimming took 6 bases from V and 6 from J, leaving 11 bases between them. The CDR3 loop spans 12 amino acids. Germline CDR1 is SNHLY and CDR2 is FYNNEI. This CDR3 reads CASRTDEPEAFF. The CDR3 DNA sequence: TGTGCCAGCAGGACCGACGAGCCTGAAGCTTTCTTT.

The V and J genes are TRBV19 and TRBJ1-3; D unresolved. The V end lost 6 bases, the J end lost 4 bases, and 7 bases lay between the germline ends. Germline lookup yields CDR1 LNHDA and CDR2 SQIVND (reference sequence). The CDR3 length is 12 residues. CDR3 nucleotide sequence: TGTGCCAGTAGCCCTAGGGGAAACACCATATATTTT. This codes for CASSPRGNTIYF.

CDR3 protein: CASRTGTGGSGNQPQHF. CDR3 DNA: TGTGCCAGCAGGACCGGGACAGGGGGATCGGGCAATCAGCCCCAGCATTTT. This chain links TRBV27 with TRBJ1-5; 11 bases map to TRBD1. With 6 bases clipped from V and 2 bases from J, the junction kept 9 bases outside the gene matches. The CDR3 extends over 17 amino acids. Germline CDR1 MNHEY, CDR2 SMNVEV (reference sequence).

The chain recombines TRBV6-5 with TRBJ1-4; TRBD1 aligns across 7 bases. The germline CDR1 and CDR2 sequences are MNHEY and SVGAGI. J was trimmed by 4 bases and V by 5 bases; bases with no gene match: 4. The CDR3 length is 14 residues. The DNA for the CDR3 is TGTGCCAGCAGTCTCGGGACAGATAATGAAAAACTGTTTTTT. It translates to CASSLGTDNEKLFF.